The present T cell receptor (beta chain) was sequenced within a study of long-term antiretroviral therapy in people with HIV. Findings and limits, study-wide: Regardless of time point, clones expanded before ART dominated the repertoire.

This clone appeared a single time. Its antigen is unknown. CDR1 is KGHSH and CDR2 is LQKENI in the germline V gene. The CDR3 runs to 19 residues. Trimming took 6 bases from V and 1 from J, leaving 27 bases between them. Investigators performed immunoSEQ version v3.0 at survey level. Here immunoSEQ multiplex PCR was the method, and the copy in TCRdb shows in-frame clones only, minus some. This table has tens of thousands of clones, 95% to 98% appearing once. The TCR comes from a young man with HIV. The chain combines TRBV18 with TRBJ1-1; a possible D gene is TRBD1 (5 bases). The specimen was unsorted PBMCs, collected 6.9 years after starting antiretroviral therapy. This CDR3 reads CASSRSPGHPTVSNTEAFF. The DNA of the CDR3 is TGTGCCAGCTCGCGAAGCCCAGGGCATCCGACGGTCTCGAACACTGAAGCTTTCTTT.